This T cell receptor (beta chain) was found in a study of blood T cell repertoires in COVID-19. About the study: Samples of COVID-19 (acute and convalescent) were obtained from the United States, Italy and Spain. T cells, B-cell-depleted T cells, or PBMCs provided the cDNA or gDNA that served as material.

Per the study methods: Amplification with reference gene primers provided the estimates of nucleated cell counts. Method: immunoSEQ multiplex PCR; TCRdb's copy keeps in-frame clones and lacks some. That table furnishes V, J and clone size, whereas the DNA furnished D and trimming. The sample yields approximately 160,000 clones, approximately 80% seen once. CDR1 LGHDT and CDR2 YNNKEL come from the germline V gene (reference sequence). Trimming took 4 bases from V and 0 from J; bases not matched to a gene: 12. The CDR3 sequence is 19 residues long. The specimen sequenced was peripheral blood. This sequence was found in a man in his sixties with acute or convalescent COVID-19. The chain carries TRBV3-1 (or the pseudogene TRBV3-2) and TRBJ2-6, with 7 bases matching TRBD2. The CDR3 sequence is CASSPRLGGASSGANVLTF. CDR3 DNA: TGTGCCAGCAGCCCCCGATTGGGAGGGGCGAGCTCTGGGGCCAACGTCCTGACTTTC.